The text below deals with one T cell receptor beta chain. These data are taken from a study of T-cell memory formation after mild COVID-19. The CDR3 is 13 amino acids. Germline assignment: CDR1 LGHDT and CDR2 YNNKEL (reference sequence). V was shortened by 0 bases and J by 8 bases, with 8 bases between the two germline ends. TCR alpha and TCR beta cDNA libraries with sample barcodes and UMIs came from 5'RACE using constant-segment primers. TCRdb analysed the 5' RACE reads with MiXCR anew, one entry per CDR3 protein. The table lists 300,000 to 400,000 distinct CDR3 sequences, 10% to 15% of them singletons, with 20% to 25% in the top ten.

The specimen was PBMCs or a T cell subset sorted from them (not recorded which). This receptor was obtained from a man between 18 and 35 years old who had mild COVID-19 (a few samples of this study predate the infection). Cell type and time point are not known. J is TRBJ2-1 and V is TRBV3-1; D might be TRBD1 (5 bases). The chain's CDR3 is CASSQEGADEQFF. CDR3 nucleotides: TGTGCCAGCAGCCAAGAAGGGGCGGATGAGCAGTTCTTC.